The clone carrying this T cell receptor (beta chain) was observed a single time. Its antigen is still unknown. This specimen belongs to a study of post-analysis software for immune sequencing data. Study-wide context: The courses of disease that were included comprised relapsing-remitting, secondary progressive and progressive-relapsing multiple sclerosis. Study-wide points: The F measure placed samples prepared in the same batch into strongly shared clusters. In patients, four to six TRBV segments were more frequent than in controls, with TRBV5-6, TRBV5-1 and TRBV20-1 among them. When compared against controls, multiple sclerosis patients showed significantly lower normalized Chao1 diversity.

This CDR3 region has 14 residues. The germline V gene has CDR1 SGHRS and CDR2 YFSETQ. Prepared TCR beta cDNA libraries contained unique molecular identifiers. Input amounts of roughly 0.85 to 10 million T cells were used. These gave 500,000 or so cDNA molecules, so each molecule approximated one T cell. TCRdb called the PCR reads again in MiXCR, with one record for every CDR3 protein. The sample comprises under 650,000 distinct CDR3 sequences, roughly 47% of which are singletons, and around 1.7% rests with the top ten. The origin of this receptor is a girl aged 10 to 17 with multiple sclerosis. The chain couples TRBV5-1 to TRBJ2-7; the match to TRBD1 covers 9 bases. The J call may be mistaken, given a closer DNA end match to TRBJ2-5. Sample: blood. The CDR3 DNA is TGCGCCAGCAGCTTACAGGGGGCTGAAGAGACCCAGTACTTC. Translation gives CASSLQGAEETQYF.